These 13 T cell receptor beta chains were all obtained from the same sample, sequenced in a study of cytomegalovirus exposure and HLA in healthy donors. This PCR relied on a set of 60 Vbeta primers and 13 Jbeta primers. Libraries were prepared by immunoSEQ multiplex PCR; TCRdb keeps only in-frame clonotypes and omits some of them. The data show 75,000 to 85,000 clones, and the top ten clones hold approximately 0.63%. The sequenced material came from PBMCs. The receptors were gathered from a man aged 50 to 59 in good health and CMV-seronegative.

The CDR3 DNA follows: TGTGCCAGTCAGCCTCGACAGGATGGAGACTATGGCTACACCTTC. The encoded protein is CASQPRQDGDYGYTF. V usage is TRBV6-1 and J usage is TRBJ1-2; perhaps TRBD1 as D (6 bases). Germline V gene sequence: CDR1 MNHNS, CDR2 SASEGT. This CDR3 contains 15 residues. Trimming took off 9 bases at V and 3 bases at J, with 20 bases between the two ends.

The chain couples TRBV7-3 to TRBJ2-2; 9 positions agree with TRBD1. V dropped 1 base and J dropped 7; count of bases not matched to a gene: 7. Germline assignment: CDR1 SGHTA and CDR2 FQGTGA. This CDR3 region has 16 residues. This CDR3 reads CASSLRDRERFGELFF. CDR3 DNA: TGTGCCAGCAGCTTAAGGGACAGGGAGAGGTTCGGGGAGCTGTTTTTT. Supplemented by reference TRBV7-3 and TRBJ2-2, the full variable domain reads GAGVSQTPSNKVTEKGKYVELRCDPISGHTALYWYRQSLGQGPEFLIYFQGTGAADDSGLPNDRFFAVRPEGSVSTLKIQRTERGDSAVYLCASSLRDRERFGELFFGEGSRLTVL.

The chain combines TRBV4-1 with TRBJ1-2; D gene uncertain. Looked up from germline, CDR1 is MGHRA and CDR2 is YSYEKL. The CDR3 has 15 amino acids. Between the trimmed V and J ends, which lost 2 bases and 3 bases, there was a span of 13 bases. CDR3 sequence: CASSQIDFKDYGYTF. The CDR3 DNA reads as TGCGCCAGCAGCCAAATAGACTTTAAGGACTATGGCTACACCTTC.

The rearrangement uses TRBV7-9 and TRBJ1-4; D might be TRBD1 (6 bases). CDR3 length equals 14 residues. V dropped 5 bases and J dropped 13 bases, with 20 bases sitting between them. CDR1 SEHNR and CDR2 FQNEAQ come from the germline V gene (reference sequence). The CDR3 sequence: CASSPAAGELRLFF. The CDR3 region has the DNA TGTGCCAGCAGCCCGGCGGCAGGGGAATTAAGACTGTTTTTT.

The chain recombines TRBV28 with TRBJ1-4, with D possibly TRBD1 on 6 matching bases. The CDR3 extends over 13 amino acids. The V gene's germline CDR1 is MDHEN and CDR2 SYDVKM. V gave up 5 bases and J gave up 7 bases, with 11 bases separating them. CDR3 protein: CASSATGIEKLFF. The CDR3 coding sequence is TGTGCCAGCAGTGCCACAGGGATTGAAAAACTGTTTTTT. The variable domain in full, completed from reference TRBV28 and TRBJ1-4, reads DVKVTQSSRYLVKRTGEKVFLECVQDMDHENMFWYRQDPGLGLRLIYFSYDVKMKEKGDIPEGYSVSREKKERFSLILESASTNQTSMYLCASSATGIEKLFFGSGTQLSVL.

V and J are TRBV4-3 and TRBJ1-5, with TRBD1 matching 8 bases. This CDR3 has 13 amino acids. V lost 4 bases and J lost 7; bases outside the gene matches: 3. Germline V gene lookup returns CDR1 LGHNA and CDR2 YSLEER. The CDR3 DNA sequence: TGCGCCAGCAGCCCAGGGGGCCAACAGCCCCAGCATTTT. Its translation: CASSPGGQQPQHF.

This sequence joins TRBV27 and TRBJ1-2, with no clear D. V lost 1 base, J lost 4 bases, and 19 bases lay in between. This CDR3 comprises 17 residues. CDR1 is MNHEY, CDR2 SMNVEV, per germline (reference sequence). The CDR3 loop reads CASSLYPAHEGGYGYTF. The CDR3 bases are TGTGCCAGCAGTTTATACCCCGCCCACGAGGGAGGCTATGGCTACACCTTC.

The chain uses TRBV4-2 and TRBJ2-1, with 9 bases matching TRBD1. The CDR3 loop spans 18 amino acids. V trimming: 0 bases; J trimming: 4 bases; junction bases outside the gene matches: 10. Germline V gene data show CDR1 as LGHNA and CDR2 as YNFKEQ. CDR3 DNA sequence: TGTGCCAGCAGCCAAGAGGCCCTGGGACAGGGACTATACAATGAGCAGTTCTTC. Translating it yields CASSQEALGQGLYNEQFF.

The V and J genes are TRBV7-9 and TRBJ1-2; no reliable D call. Trimming cost V 5 bases and J 8 bases, with 9 bases left between them. The CDR3 sequence is 11 residues long. Germline CDR1 is SEHNR and CDR2 is FQNEAQ (reference sequence). DNA for the CDR3: TGTGCCAGCAGCGCCGCTCGGGGCTACACCTTC. Translated: CASSAARGYTF.

The J gene is TRBJ1-1, the V gene TRBV11-2; D not certain. The V gene lost 3 bases and the J gene lost 1 base, with 6 bases spanning the gap. The CDR3 loop spans 13 amino acids. Looked up from germline, CDR1 is SGHAT and CDR2 is FQNNGV. CDR3 residues: CASSFAENTEAFF. CDR3 coding DNA: TGTGCCAGCAGCTTCGCAGAGAACACTGAAGCTTTCTTT.

The chain carries TRBV4-1 and TRBJ2-7; 12 bases line up with TRBD1. J was trimmed by 4 bases and V by 4 bases; bases with no gene match: 8. The germline gives CDR1 MGHRA, CDR2 YSYEKL. The CDR3 consists of 16 residues. CDR3 DNA sequence: TGCGCCAGCAGCCGGGACAGGGGGCTAAGTGGGTACGAGCAGTACTTC. Translation: CASSRDRGLSGYEQYF.

V is TRBV7-2 and J is TRBJ1-2; 8 bases align to TRBD1. Germline V gives CDR1 SGHTA, CDR2 FQGNSA. V was clipped by 4 bases and J by 12 bases; unmatched bases: 7. This CDR3 region has 12 residues. CDR3 in DNA: TGTGCCAGCAGCTCCAGGACAGGGAGGCACACCTTC. Protein sequence: CASSSRTGRHTF.

V and J are TRBV4-2 and TRBJ2-7; the D gene is possibly TRBD2 (5 bases). This CDR3 contains 13 residues. V shed 3 bases and J shed 2 bases, with 8 bases lying between them. CDR1 and CDR2 (germline): LGHNA, YNFKEQ. The CDR3 DNA follows: TGTGCCAGCAGCCATGTTAGCGCCTACGAGCAGTACTTC. This codes for CASSHVSAYEQYF.